This TCR beta chain was profiled in a study of CD8 T cell repertoires and HIV-1 epitope variants (TCRdb year 2020). With respect to the entire study: T cells were stimulated in separate culture wells with each of twenty-five peptides representing autologous and known Gag and Nef epitope variants. T cells were enriched using the EasySep Human T Cell Enrichment Kit and were co-cultured with equal numbers of autologous T cell-negative cells serving as antigen-presenting cells. A 1M T cell aliquot was kept as an uncultured baseline condition, separate from the roughly 76 T cell cultures. Cultures ran for under 12 days in IMDM with gentamicin, with half-media changes on days 3 and 7 adding IL-2, IL-7 and IL-15. The epitopes tested covered three Gag epitope families plus Nef HW9 and YT9. A total of 83 T cell cultures were run, with each culture condition done in triplicate except for one peptide, which was done in duplicate. A CMV, EBV and flu peptide pool, the Ebola AY9 epitope as negative control, and a no-peptide well were included as control conditions.

The investigation overall reported the following: Roughly 9 antigen-specific TCR beta clonotypes were identified, and 5 or 6 of them appeared cross-reactive for autologous or known escape epitope variants. The assay identified only TCR beta chains and indicated proliferation to antigen, not T cell function or cytokine profile. The Nef KF9 family was recognized by five clonotypes and the HW9 family by one, and no responses to the TAALDMSHF plasma variant were observed.

The immunoSEQ platform was used to sequence TCR beta CDR3 regions at survey depth. The QIAamp DNA micro kit was used to extract genomic DNA from every cultured and uncultured CD8+ T cell population. The study's processing was this. Any sample with under 5,000 productive reads was excluded, and this exclusion removed about 7% of the roughly 80 cultures stimulated with HIV peptides. A MANAFEST web app trimmed sequences to CDR3 and removed nonproductive sequences, CDR3s under 5 amino acids, and those not starting C or ending F/W. To count as antigen-specific, a clonotype had to be expanded in at least 2 of 3 replicates compared with the no-peptide control at FDR 0.01, and only within one epitope family. A frequency at least fivefold higher than in wells stimulated with peptides from other epitope families was additionally required for specific clonotypes. The immuneACCESS repertoire file appears here via TCRdb, limited to in-frame rearrangements. These files lack a portion of the clones; in checked studies, under half of the deficit traces to unresolved V genes, and the cause of the others is not known. V, J and clone size were drawn from that table, and D and trimming were deduced from the DNA. The sample table records 6,000 or so clones; roughly 65% of these occur just once. Of the sample, 40% to 55% falls within the top ten clones.

The EasySep Human CD8+ T Cell Enrichment Kit was used on day 10 to isolate CD8+ T cells from every culture. About this clone: The target of this receptor is not known. No quality values exist for individual bases; no much larger clone is one base distant.

A distance of 19 bases separates the germline ends of V and J, which lose 8 bases and 5 bases respectively. There are 14 amino acids in the CDR3, from cysteine to phenylalanine inclusive. Left in the record is the CDR3 DNA by itself, 42 bases read in frame from the first base. The germline V gene sets CDR1 to WSHSY and CDR2 to SAAADI. This TCR was sampled from a male donor with HIV. Sequenced material: cultured CD8+ T cells derived from PBMCs. This sequence uses TRBV10-2 and TRBJ2-7, with an unclear D gene assignment. The CDR3 sequence is CASAPGSLWDEQYF. At the DNA level, the sequence is TGCGCCAGCGCCCCAGGCAGCCTTTGGGACGAGCAGTACTTC.